The present T cell receptor (beta chain) was sequenced within a study of blood T cell repertoires in COVID-19. Study information: From the United States, Italy and Spain came samples of acute and convalescent COVID-19.

The data were produced by immunoSEQ multiplex PCR, yet TCRdb's version contains in-frame clones alone and is incomplete. This table has 180,000 or so clones, roughly 83% appearing once. This clone was detected only once. This CDR3 spans 13 amino acids. V lost 7 bases and J 3 bases, leaving 12 bases between the germline ends. Looked up from germline, CDR1 is SNHLY and CDR2 is FYNNEI. The specimen sequenced was PBMCs or T cells enriched from blood (not recorded which). The chain recombines TRBV2 with TRBJ2-5, with D perhaps TRBD2 (5 bases). This TCR was recovered from a woman aged 60 to 75 who had recovered from COVID-19. CDR3 nucleotides: TGTGCCAGCAACGGGAACTGGGAAGAGACCCAGTACTTC. Residues: CASNGNWEETQYF.